Following are 30 T cell receptor beta chains from one sample sequenced in a study of T cells after yellow fever vaccination. In TCRdb, the 5' RACE reads were re-called with MiXCR into one record per CDR3 protein. The data contain 200,000 to 250,000 distinct CDR3 sequences, 6.9% of them singletons. Sample: CD4+ T cells sorted from PBMCs, taken 15 days after the yellow fever booster vaccination. The receptors come from a man aged 25 to 40 who received the YFV17D yellow fever vaccine.

Ten or more counts support this clonotype. The rearrangement joins TRBV7-9 to TRBJ2-7; 8 bases fit TRBD2. The CDR3 totals 15 residues. Unmatched junction bases numbered 9, after V lost 5 bases and J lost 3 bases. CDR1 is SEHNR, CDR2 FQNEAQ, per germline (reference sequence). The CDR3, as DNA: TGTGCCAGCAGCCCCTCGGCTAGCGGGTACTACGAGCAGTACTTC. Protein: CASSPSASGYYEQYF.

As to this clonotype: A read error may explain this, as a much larger clone is one base away. The chain combines TRBV12-3 or TRBV12-4 with TRBJ2-2, with D possibly being TRBD2 (5 bases). There are 12 residues in the CDR3. Trimming took off 4 bases at V and 7 bases at J, with 7 bases between the two ends. The CDR3 DNA sequence: TGTGCCAGCAGTTCCGGGGTCGGGGAGCTGTTTTTT. Amino acids: CASSSGVGELFF.

The genes are TRBV9 and TRBJ2-1; possible D gene TRBD2, 6 bases. Germline values: CDR1 SGDLS, CDR2 YYNGEE. V was clipped by 4 bases and J by 5 bases, with 13 bases between them. CDR3 length equals 14 residues. For the CDR3, the DNA is TGTGCCAGCAGCTTACTTAGCGGTGACAATGAGCAGTTCTTC. Its translation is CASSLLSGDNEQFF.

This clonotype was seen many times. The CDR3 region has the DNA TGTGCCAGCACCTTTAGCGGGAGAGGTGGTGAGCAGTTCTTC. As protein: CASTFSGRGGEQFF. The V gene is TRBV12-3 or TRBV12-4, the J gene TRBJ2-1, with 9 bases matching TRBD2. Germline trimming cut 7 bases from V and 9 bases from J; bases unmatched to any gene: 10. The CDR3 extends over 14 amino acids.

The rearrangement uses TRBV7-9 and TRBJ2-5; D may correspond to TRBD1 or TRBD2 (5 bases each). This CDR3 comprises 13 residues. Germline-derived CDR1 and CDR2 are SEHNR and FQNEAQ (reference sequence). The ends were cut back, 0 bases at V and 6 bases at J, with 8 bases in the middle. The CDR3 region has the DNA TGTGCCAGCAGCTTAGCGGGGGAGCAGACCCAGTACTTC. Translation gives CASSLAGEQTQYF.

This clonotype was detected only a few times. The CDR3 loop is CASSRLVLDKGFHEQYF. CDR3 nucleotides: TGCGCCAGCAGTCGCCTGGTATTAGACAAGGGGTTCCACGAGCAGTACTTC. The chain couples TRBV23-1 to TRBJ2-7; perhaps TRBD1 as D (5 bases). TRBV23-1 is an ORF; its function is uncertain. V was trimmed by 4 bases and J by 5 bases, leaving 24 bases between them. The length of the CDR3 is 17 residues.

The J gene is TRBJ2-7, the V gene TRBV24-1; D is uncertain. Trimming removed 1 base at V and 8 bases at J, with 5 bases between. The CDR3 runs 11 residues. Germline V CDR1 and CDR2: KGHDR, SFDVKD. CDR3: CATSDLSQQYF. CDR3 DNA sequence: TGTGCCACCAGTGATTTATCCCAGCAGTACTTC.

This clonotype was found many times. The chain couples TRBV5-6 to TRBJ1-3, with D uncertain. V was pared by 4 bases and J by 4 bases, with 15 bases between. Germline CDR1 SGHDT, CDR2 YYEEEE. This CDR3 spans 15 amino acids. CDR3 protein: CASSTTAGPGNTIYF. In nucleotides, the CDR3 is TGTGCCAGCAGCACCACCGCCGGGCCAGGAAACACCATATATTTT.

The sample holds many counts of this clonotype. V and J are TRBV11-2 and TRBJ2-5; TRBD2 matches at 10 bases. After removal of 2 bases from V and 3 bases from J, the junction contained 12 bases not matched to a gene. Germline V CDR1 and CDR2: SGHAT, FQNNGV. This CDR3 region has 18 residues. The CDR3 DNA follows: TGTGCCAGCAGCTTAATGGCTAGCGGGAGAGGGTTGAAAGAGACCCAGTACTTC. This translates into CASSLMASGRGLKETQYF.

This clonotype appeared a few times. This chain connects TRBV20-1 to TRBJ2-3; the match to TRBD2 covers 9 bases. Germline CDR1 DFQATT, CDR2 SNEGSKA (reference sequence). With 3 bases clipped from V and 2 bases from J, the junction kept 6 bases outside the gene matches. This CDR3 spans 15 amino acids. The CDR3 DNA sequence: TGCAGTGCTAGTCCTCCTAGCGGGAACACAGATACGCAGTATTTT. Its translation: CSASPPSGNTDTQYF.

This clonotype has a count of ten or more. The V call is TRBV5-1, the J call TRBJ2-3; D uncertain. CDR3 length equals 12 residues. CDR1 SGHRS and CDR2 YFSETQ come from the germline V gene. The V end was cut by 1 base, the J end by 6 bases, with 6 bases between. The chain's CDR3 is CASSLFWDTQYF. CDR3 DNA: TGCGCCAGCAGCTTGTTTTGGGATACGCAGTATTTT.

This clonotype was seen ten or more times. The chain links TRBV5-6 to TRBJ2-7; 12 nucleotides align to TRBD1. Germline-derived CDR1 and CDR2 are SGHDT and YYEEEE. Trimming removed 3 bases from V and 7 bases from J; junction bases left unmatched: 5. The CDR3 runs 14 residues. CDR3 sequence (DNA): TGTGCCAGCAGCTGGGGACAGGGGGCGAGGGAGCAGTACTTC. This gives the protein CASSWGQGAREQYF.

The table lists this clonotype with a few counts. CDR3 loop: CASSSFSTGELFF. DNA of the CDR3: TGTGCCAGCAGTTCATTTTCCACCGGGGAGCTGTTTTTT. The rearrangement joins TRBV5-6 to TRBJ2-2; D unresolved. Germline CDR1 reads SGHDT; CDR2 reads YYEEEE. The CDR3 loop spans 13 amino acids. Deletions cut 5 bases from V and 4 bases from J, with 9 bases between.

V gene TRBV7-9 combines with J gene TRBJ1-1; D perhaps matches TRBD1 (5 bases). This CDR3 spans 17 amino acids. V gave up 5 bases and J gave up 0 bases, with 19 bases separating them. Germline lookup yields CDR1 SEHNR and CDR2 FQNEAQ (reference sequence). The CDR3: CASSPAQGAFMNTEAFF. As DNA, the CDR3 is TGTGCCAGCAGCCCCGCTCAGGGTGCCTTCATGAACACTGAAGCTTTCTTT.

The chain combines TRBV29-1 with TRBJ2-2; maybe TRBD2 (8 bases). Germline assignment: CDR1 SQVTM and CDR2 ANQGSEA. The CDR3 runs 15 residues. Trimming cost V 7 bases and J 2 bases, with 17 bases left between them. The CDR3 region has the DNA TGCAGCGCCGAGGGGGCGGGAGGCAACACCGGGGAGCTGTTTTTT. This encodes CSAEGAGGNTGELFF.

This clonotype has only a few counts. The rearrangement links TRBV4-2 to TRBJ2-7; D possibly corresponds to TRBD2 (5 bases). The CDR3 extends over 15 amino acids. CDR1 LGHNA and CDR2 YNFKEQ come from the germline V gene. V was trimmed by 0 bases and J by 1 base, leaving 10 bases between them. The CDR3 sequence: CASSQDPTSSYEQYF. The DNA for the CDR3 is TGTGCCAGCAGCCAAGATCCCACTAGTTCCTACGAGCAGTACTTC.

The rearrangement joins TRBV29-1 to TRBJ2-7; 8 nucleotides line up with TRBD2. CDR1 is SQVTM, CDR2 ANQGSEA, per germline. The CDR3 totals 13 residues. V lost 4 bases to trimming and J lost 2 bases; unmatched junction nucleotides: 4. CDR3 in amino acids: CSVATSGTYEQYF. In DNA, the CDR3 is TGCAGCGTTGCAACTAGCGGAACCTACGAGCAGTACTTC.

As for this clonotype: A read error may account for a junction end that differs from germline. The chain links TRBV20-1 to TRBJ2-7, with TRBD2 as a possible D gene (5 bases). CDR3 length: 11 amino acids. Germline V gene data show CDR1 as DFQATT and CDR2 as SNEGSKA (reference sequence). The CDR3 loop is CSAADSHEQYF. DNA of the CDR3: TGCAGTGCTGCGGACTCCCACGAGCAGTACTTC.

This clonotype was seen only a few times. The chain has TRBV11-2 and TRBJ2-1, with 11 bases fitting TRBD2. Trimming at V came to 5 bases and at J to 1 base, leaving 13 bases not matched to a gene. The length of the CDR3 is 19 residues. Germline loops: CDR1 SGHAT, CDR2 FQNNGV. The CDR3 DNA reads TGTGCCAGCAGCCCTTGGGCTAGCGGGAGGCCTAATTCCTACAATGAGCAGTTCTTC. Its translation: CASSPWASGRPNSYNEQFF.

This clonotype was observed at least ten times. This rearrangement joins TRBV20-1 to TRBJ2-5, with a tentative D call TRBD2 (5 bases). Trimming removed 2 bases at V and 5 bases at J, with 9 bases between. CDR3 length: 12 residues. Per germline, CDR1 DFQATT and CDR2 SNEGSKA (reference sequence). CDR3 nucleotides: TGCAGTGCTAGACCCGGGATGGAGACCCAGTACTTC. Its translation: CSARPGMETQYF.

This chain connects TRBV6-5 to TRBJ1-5, with 7 bases lining up with TRBD1. The CDR3 covers 13 residues. V lost 8 bases to trimming and J lost 7 bases; unmatched junction nucleotides: 8. Germline V gene sequence: CDR1 MNHEY, CDR2 SVGAGI. Here the CDR3 reads CASQGTEGQPQHF. In nucleotides, the CDR3 is TGTGCCAGCCAGGGGACAGAGGGCCAGCCCCAGCATTTT.

This clonotype was picked up a small number of times. The chain carries TRBV3-1 and TRBJ2-2, with D perhaps TRBD1 (6 bases). Trimming removed 3 bases from V and 6 bases from J, with 14 bases in between. Looked up from germline, CDR1 is LGHDT and CDR2 is YNNKEL (reference sequence). CDR3 length: 15 amino acids. This CDR3 is CASSHSRGYAGELFF. The CDR3 DNA is TGTGCCAGCAGCCACTCCAGGGGTTATGCCGGGGAGCTGTTTTTT.

This clonotype was counted ten times or more. The chain links TRBV20-1 to TRBJ2-3, with 8 bases aligning to TRBD2. The CDR3 is 15 amino acids. The ends lost 0 bases at V and 1 base at J; junction bases unmatched: 3. The germline V gene has CDR1 DFQATT and CDR2 SNEGSKA (reference sequence). The CDR3 sequence is CSARETGGGTDTQYF. For the CDR3, the DNA is TGCAGTGCTAGAGAAACGGGAGGGGGCACAGATACGCAGTATTTT.

This clonotype was picked up many times. CDR3 in amino acids: CSASSGTGITDTQYF. DNA for the CDR3: TGCAGTGCCTCTTCCGGGACAGGGATAACAGATACGCAGTATTTT. The rearrangement uses TRBV20-1 and TRBJ2-3, with 9 bases matching TRBD1. Germline assignment: CDR1 DFQATT and CDR2 SNEGSKA (reference sequence). The CDR3 runs to 15 residues. V trimming: 6 bases; J trimming: 3 bases; junction bases outside the gene matches: 10.

The sample holds a few counts of this clonotype. The chain employs TRBV7-9 and TRBJ2-7; 10 nucleotides line up with TRBD1. The CDR3 is 14 residues long. Germline CDR1 is SEHNR and CDR2 is FQNEAQ (reference sequence). V shed 3 bases and J 7 bases; nucleotides not matched to a gene: 6. The CDR3 DNA sequence: TGTGCCAGCAGCTTTCGACAGGGGGCAAGGGAGCAGTACTTC. Amino acids: CASSFRQGAREQYF.

The chain employs TRBV7-2 and TRBJ2-2; 7 nucleotides match TRBD2. This CDR3 spans 16 amino acids. CDR1 and CDR2 (germline): SGHTA, FQGNSA. J lost 2 bases, V lost 1 base, and 4 bases had no gene match. CDR3 DNA sequence: TGTGCCAGCAGCTTAGGACCGGGACTAAACACCGGGGAGCTGTTTTTT. This gives the protein CASSLGPGLNTGELFF. The variable domain in full, with the rest retrieved from reference TRBV7-2 and TRBJ2-2, is GAGVSQSPSNKVTEKGKDVELRCDPISGHTALYWYRQSLGQGLEFLIYFQGNSAPDKSGLPSDRFSAERTGGSVSTLTIQRTQQEDSAVYLCASSLGPGLNTGELFFGEGSRLTVL.

The V call is TRBV5-1, the J call TRBJ2-5; D may correspond to TRBD1 or TRBD2 (6 bases each). Trimming took off 3 bases at V and 0 bases at J, with 12 bases between the two ends. In germline, CDR1 is SGHRS, CDR2 YFSETQ. The CDR3 spans 15 residues. Here the CDR3 DNA reads TGCGCCAGCAGCTGGAGAGGGGGGTACCAAGAGACCCAGTACTTC. Translating it yields CASSWRGGYQETQYF.

The table lists this clonotype with a few counts. The chain recombines TRBV24-1 with TRBJ2-7, with 12 bases aligning to TRBD2. V trimming: 4 bases; J trimming: 3 bases; junction bases outside the gene matches: 3. This CDR3 is built from 15 residues. In germline, CDR1 is KGHDR, CDR2 SFDVKD. The CDR3 protein is CATSDRGLAGYEQYF. In nucleotides, the CDR3 is TGTGCCACCAGTGACCGGGGACTAGCGGGCTACGAGCAGTACTTC.

This clonotype was recorded a few times. The chain joins TRBV20-1 to TRBJ1-1; weak D call: TRBD1 (6 bases). Germline loops: CDR1 DFQATT, CDR2 SNEGSKA (reference sequence). V was shortened by 8 bases and J by 5 bases, with 18 bases between the two germline ends. This CDR3 is built from 13 residues. CDR3 nucleotide sequence: TGCAGTTCCTTGTACGGGGGGCGGACTGAAGCTTTCTTT. Translation: CSSLYGGRTEAFF.

In DNA form, the CDR3 reads TGCAGTGCTAGAGACCCCGGGGGGGCCGGGGAGCTGTTTTTT. Translating gives CSARDPGGAGELFF. V usage is TRBV20-1 and J usage is TRBJ2-2; 8 bases agree with TRBD2. Losses at the gene ends were 0 bases for V and 6 bases for J; bases not matched to a gene: 3. The CDR3 runs 14 residues. Germline V gene lookup returns CDR1 DFQATT and CDR2 SNEGSKA (reference sequence).